This paragraph covers one T cell receptor (beta chain) sequence. In the authors' methods: Reference gene primer amplification in the assay estimated nucleated cell counts. Method: immunoSEQ multiplex PCR; TCRdb's copy keeps in-frame clones and lacks some. The V and J calls and clone size were taken over from that table, and D and trimming were inferred from the DNA. The table includes approximately 150,000 clones, 75% to 90% detected once. The data originate from a study of blood T cell repertoires in COVID-19. Study context: T cells, B-cell-depleted T cells, or PBMCs supplied cDNA or gDNA.

Germline CDR1 is KGHSH and CDR2 is LQKENI. This CDR3 region has 16 residues. Trimming shortened V by 0 bases and J by 4 bases, and 13 bases separated the two germline ends. Material for sequencing was peripheral blood. This chain uses TRBV18 with TRBJ1-5; D is perhaps TRBD1 (5 bases). This sequence was found in a man aged 80 or over with acute or convalescent COVID-19. As DNA, the CDR3 is TGTGCCAGCTCACCACCTTTGTCAGGGTCGAATCAGCCCCAGCATTTT. This translates into CASSPPLSGSNQPQHF.